The present T cell receptor (beta chain) was sequenced within a study of blood T cell repertoires in COVID-19. This clone occurred a few times. Deletions cut 0 bases from V and 7 bases from J, with 10 bases between. This CDR3 has 13 amino acids. Germline lookup yields CDR1 SGHRS and CDR2 YFSETQ. TCRdb's table, derived via immunoSEQ multiplex PCR, lists solely in-frame clones and lacks some. Here the sample spans about 370,000 clones, more than 75% being singletons. The receptor was derived from a woman younger than 45 with COVID-19, enrolled during active disease. The source material was peripheral blood. This chain joins TRBV5-1 and TRBJ2-5; no firm D call. Here the CDR3 reads CASSLGSPGTQYF. CDR3 sequence (DNA): TGCGCCAGCAGCTTGGGGTCCCCCGGGACCCAGTACTTC. The whole variable domain, filled in from reference TRBV5-1 and TRBJ2-5, reads KAGVTQTPRYLIKTRGQQVTLSCSPISGHRSVSWYQQTPGQGLQFLFEYFSETQRNKGNFPGRFSGRQFSNSRSEMNVSTLELGDSALYLCASSLGSPGTQYFGPGTRLLVL.